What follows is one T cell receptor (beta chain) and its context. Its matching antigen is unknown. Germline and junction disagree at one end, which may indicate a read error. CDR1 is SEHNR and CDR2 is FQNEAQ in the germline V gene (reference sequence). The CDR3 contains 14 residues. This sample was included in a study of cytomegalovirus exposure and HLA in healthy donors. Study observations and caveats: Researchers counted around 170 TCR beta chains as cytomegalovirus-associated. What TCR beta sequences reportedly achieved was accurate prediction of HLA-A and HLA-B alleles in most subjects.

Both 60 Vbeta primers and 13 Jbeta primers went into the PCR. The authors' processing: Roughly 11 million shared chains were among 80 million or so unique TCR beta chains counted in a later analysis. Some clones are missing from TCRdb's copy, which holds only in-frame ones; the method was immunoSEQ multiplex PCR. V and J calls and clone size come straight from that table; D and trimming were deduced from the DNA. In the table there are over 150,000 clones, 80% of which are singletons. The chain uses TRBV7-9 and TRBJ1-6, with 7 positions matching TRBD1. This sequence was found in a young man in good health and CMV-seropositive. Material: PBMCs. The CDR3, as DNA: TGTTCCAGCACCCCAGGGGGGCTGGATTCACCCCTCCACTTT. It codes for CSSTPGGLDSPLHF.